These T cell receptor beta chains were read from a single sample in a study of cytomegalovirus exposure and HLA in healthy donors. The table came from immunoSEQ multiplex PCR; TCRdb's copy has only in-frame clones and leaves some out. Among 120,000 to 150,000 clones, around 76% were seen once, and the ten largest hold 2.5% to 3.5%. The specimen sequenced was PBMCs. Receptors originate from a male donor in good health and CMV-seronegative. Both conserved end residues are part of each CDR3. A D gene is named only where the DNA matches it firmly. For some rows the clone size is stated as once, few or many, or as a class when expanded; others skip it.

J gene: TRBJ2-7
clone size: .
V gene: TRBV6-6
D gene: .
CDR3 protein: CASSDPAGPYEQYF
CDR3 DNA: TGTGCCAGCAGTGACCCGGCGGGCCCCTACGAGCAGTACTTC

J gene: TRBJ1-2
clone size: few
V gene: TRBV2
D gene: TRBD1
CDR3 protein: CASSEVGTGKENGYTF
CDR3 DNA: TGTGCCAGCAGTGAAGTGGGGACAGGGAAGGAAAATGGCTACACCTTC

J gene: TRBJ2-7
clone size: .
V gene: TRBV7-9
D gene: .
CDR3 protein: CASSKTGLIASYEQYF
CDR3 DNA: TGTGCCAGCAGCAAAACGGGACTCATCGCTTCCTACGAGCAGTACTTC

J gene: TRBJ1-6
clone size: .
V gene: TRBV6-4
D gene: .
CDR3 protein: CASSHGGQQAQYNSPLHF
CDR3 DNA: TGTGCCAGCAGTCACGGTGGACAGCAAGCACAATATAATTCACCCCTCCACTTT

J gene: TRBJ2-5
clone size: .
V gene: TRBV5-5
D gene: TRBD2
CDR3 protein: CASRTSAQTQYF
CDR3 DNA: TGTGCCAGCAGGACTAGCGCCCAGACCCAGTACTTC

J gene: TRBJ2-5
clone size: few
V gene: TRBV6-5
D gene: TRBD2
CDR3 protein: CASSYSGAGGAETQYF
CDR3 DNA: TGTGCCAGCAGTTACTCGGGTGCGGGAGGCGCGGAGACCCAGTACTTC

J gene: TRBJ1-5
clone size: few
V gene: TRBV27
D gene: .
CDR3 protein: CASPCKWGHTRGGNQPQHF
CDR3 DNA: TGTGCCTCCCCCTGTAAGTGGGGACACACCCGAGGAGGCAATCAGCCCCAGCATTTT

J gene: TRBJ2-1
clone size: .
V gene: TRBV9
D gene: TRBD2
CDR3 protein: CASSGNLAGGHEQFF
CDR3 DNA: TGTGCCAGCAGCGGAAATTTAGCGGGAGGTCATGAGCAGTTCTTC

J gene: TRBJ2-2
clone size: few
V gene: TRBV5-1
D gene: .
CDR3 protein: CASSLVDRGGTGELFF
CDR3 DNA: TGCGCCAGCAGCTTGGTAGACAGAGGGGGCACCGGGGAGCTGTTTTTT

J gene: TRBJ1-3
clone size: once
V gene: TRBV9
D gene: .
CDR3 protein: CASSVDAEPSGNTIYF
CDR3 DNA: TGTGCCAGCAGCGTAGATGCAGAACCCTCTGGAAACACCATATATTTT

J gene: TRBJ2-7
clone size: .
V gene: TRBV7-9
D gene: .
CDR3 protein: CASSLLGGPGAHEQYF
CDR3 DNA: TGTGCCAGCAGCTTATTGGGAGGGCCAGGGGCACACGAGCAGTACTTC

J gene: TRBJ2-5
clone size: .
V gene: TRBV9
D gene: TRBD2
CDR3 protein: CASSPHSGTSGGPEETQYF
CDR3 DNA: TGTGCCAGCAGCCCTCACTCCGGGACTAGCGGGGGGCCGGAGGAGACCCAGTACTTC

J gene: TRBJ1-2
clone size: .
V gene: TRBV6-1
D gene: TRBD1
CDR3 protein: CASKQPGQMIGYTF
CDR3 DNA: TGTGCCAGCAAGCAACCGGGACAGATGATTGGCTACACCTTC

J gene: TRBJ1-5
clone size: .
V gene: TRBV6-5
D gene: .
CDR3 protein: CASSSGVQVDQPQHF
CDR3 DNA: TGTGCCAGCAGTTCGGGGGTTCAGGTCGATCAGCCCCAGCATTTT

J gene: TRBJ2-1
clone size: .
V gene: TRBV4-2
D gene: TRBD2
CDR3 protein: CASSQELAVKNNEQFF
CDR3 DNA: TGTGCCAGCAGCCAAGAACTAGCGGTGAAGAACAATGAGCAGTTCTTC

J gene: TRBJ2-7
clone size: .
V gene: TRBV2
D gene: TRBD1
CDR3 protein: CASSDSPPRGTGALSEQYF
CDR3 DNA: TGTGCCAGCAGTGACTCACCCCCCCGTGGTACAGGGGCACTTTCCGAGCAGTACTTC

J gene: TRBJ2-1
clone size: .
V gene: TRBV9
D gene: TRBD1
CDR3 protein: CASSVDSGQGPYNEQFF
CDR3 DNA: TGTGCCAGCAGCGTGGATTCGGGACAGGGCCCCTACAATGAGCAGTTCTTC

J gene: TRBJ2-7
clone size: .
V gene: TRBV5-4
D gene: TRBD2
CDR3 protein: CASSSGLAGGSHYEQYF
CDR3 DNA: TGTGCCAGCAGCTCGGGACTAGCGGGAGGGTCCCACTACGAGCAGTACTTC

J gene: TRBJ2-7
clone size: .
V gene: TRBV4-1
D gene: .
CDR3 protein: CASSQELLSGLTYEQYF
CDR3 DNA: TGCGCCAGCAGCCAAGAACTCCTGAGCGGACTAACCTACGAGCAGTACTTC

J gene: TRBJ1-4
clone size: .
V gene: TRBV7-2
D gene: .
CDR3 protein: CASSRPPTLWAEKLFF
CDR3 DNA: TGTGCCAGCAGCCGCCCCCCCACTCTGTGGGCGGAAAAACTGTTTTTT

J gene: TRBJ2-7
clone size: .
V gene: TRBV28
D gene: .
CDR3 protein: CASSSFEQYF
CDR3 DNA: TGTGCCAGCAGTTCTTTCGAGCAGTACTTC

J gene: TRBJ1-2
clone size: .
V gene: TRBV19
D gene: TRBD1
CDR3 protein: CASSLGQGGPNYGYTF
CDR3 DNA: TGTGCCAGTAGTCTGGGACAGGGTGGCCCTAACTATGGCTACACCTTC

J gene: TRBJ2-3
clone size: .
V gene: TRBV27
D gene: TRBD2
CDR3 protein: CASSLPRMGSGERYF
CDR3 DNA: TGTGCCAGCAGTTTACCCCGTATGGGTAGCGGGGAACGGTATTTT

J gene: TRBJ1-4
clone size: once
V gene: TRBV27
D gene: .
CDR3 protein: CASSLNTQIGREKLFF
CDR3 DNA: TGTGCCAGCAGTCTAAACACTCAAATCGGGAGAGAAAAACTGTTTTTT

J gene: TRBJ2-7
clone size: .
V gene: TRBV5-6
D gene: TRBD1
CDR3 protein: CASNDYRGSNEQYF
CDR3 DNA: TGTGCCAGCAACGATTACAGGGGTAGTAACGAGCAGTACTTC

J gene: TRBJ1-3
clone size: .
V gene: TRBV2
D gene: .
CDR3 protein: CASSRDRSSGNTIYF
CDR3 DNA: TGTGCCAGCAGCAGAGACAGGTCCTCTGGAAACACCATATATTTT

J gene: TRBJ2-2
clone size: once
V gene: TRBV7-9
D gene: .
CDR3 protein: CASSFTSSDTGELFF
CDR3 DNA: TGTGCCAGCAGCTTTACTAGCAGTGACACCGGGGAGCTGTTTTTT

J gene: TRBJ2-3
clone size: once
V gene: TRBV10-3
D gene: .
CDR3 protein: CAISTTFTGKGSTDTQYF
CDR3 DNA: TGTGCCATCAGCACTACCTTTACAGGGAAGGGGTCCACAGATACGCAGTATTTT

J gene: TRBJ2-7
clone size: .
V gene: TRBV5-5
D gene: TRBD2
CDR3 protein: CASSTPGTSGRIYEQYF
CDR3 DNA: TGTGCCAGCAGCACGCCAGGAACTAGCGGGAGAATCTACGAGCAGTACTTC